The sequence of this TCR beta chain was determined in a study of blood T cell repertoires in COVID-19. Data came from immunoSEQ multiplex PCR; TCRdb stores just in-frame clones and leaves some out. This sample has about 480,000 clones, with roughly 90% found just once. CDR1 is SQVTM, CDR2 ANQGSEA, per germline. V lost 2 bases, J lost 3 bases, and 10 bases lay in between. The CDR3 is 14 residues long. Sequencing was carried out using PBMCs or T cells enriched from blood (not recorded which). V is TRBV29-1 and J is TRBJ2-2; possible D gene TRBD1, 5 bases. The source is a woman between 40 and 55 years old who had recovered from COVID-19. This CDR3 is CSVEQGAYTGELFF. The CDR3 DNA reads TGCAGCGTTGAACAGGGTGCATACACCGGGGAGCTGTTTTTT.